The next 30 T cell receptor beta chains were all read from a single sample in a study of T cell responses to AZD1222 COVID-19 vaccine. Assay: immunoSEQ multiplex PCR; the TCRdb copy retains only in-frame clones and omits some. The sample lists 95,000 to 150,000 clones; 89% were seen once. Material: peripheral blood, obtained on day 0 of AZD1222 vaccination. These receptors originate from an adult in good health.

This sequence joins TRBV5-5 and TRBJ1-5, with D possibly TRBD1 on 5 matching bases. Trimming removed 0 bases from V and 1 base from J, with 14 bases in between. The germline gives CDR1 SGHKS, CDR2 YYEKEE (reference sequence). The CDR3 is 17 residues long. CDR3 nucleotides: TGTGCCAGCAGCTTGGGGGAACACAGGACCAGCAATCAGCCCCAGCATTTT. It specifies CASSLGEHRTSNQPQHF.

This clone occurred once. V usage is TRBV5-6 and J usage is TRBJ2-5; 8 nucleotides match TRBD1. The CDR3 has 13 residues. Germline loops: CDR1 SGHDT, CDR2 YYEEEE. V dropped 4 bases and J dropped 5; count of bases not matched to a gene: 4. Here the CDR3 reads CASSNRDRETQYF. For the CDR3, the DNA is TGTGCCAGCAGCAACCGGGACAGGGAGACCCAGTACTTC.

The CDR3 nucleotides read TGTGCCAGCAGTGAAGGGCAGGTGCTCACTGAAGCTTTCTTT. It codes for CASSEGQVLTEAFF. This chain links TRBV6-1 with TRBJ1-1, with no clear D. The CDR3 consists of 14 residues. V lost 1 base and J 4 bases, leaving 10 bases between the germline ends. Germline V gene data show CDR1 as MNHNS and CDR2 as SASEGT.

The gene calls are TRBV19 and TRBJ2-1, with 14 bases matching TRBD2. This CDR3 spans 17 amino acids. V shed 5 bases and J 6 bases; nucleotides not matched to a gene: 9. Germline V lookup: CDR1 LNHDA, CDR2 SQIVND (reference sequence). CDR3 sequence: CASSLRAGTSGSNEQFF. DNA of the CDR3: TGTGCCAGTAGTCTAAGAGCCGGGACTAGCGGGAGCAATGAGCAGTTCTTC.

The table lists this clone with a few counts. DNA of the CDR3: TGTGCCAGCAGCTTGGCTAGCCAGGGCGAGCAGTACTTC. It yields the protein CASSLASQGEQYF. This chain uses TRBV7-2 with TRBJ2-7, with D possibly called TRBD1 or TRBD2 (5 bases each). The V end lost 3 bases, the J end lost 6 bases, and 12 bases lay between the germline ends. The CDR3 spans 13 residues. Germline CDR1 reads SGHTA; CDR2 reads FQGNSA.

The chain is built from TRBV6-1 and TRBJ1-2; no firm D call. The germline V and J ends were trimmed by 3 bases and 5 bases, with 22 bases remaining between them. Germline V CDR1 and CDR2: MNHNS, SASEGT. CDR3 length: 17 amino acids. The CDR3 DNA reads TGTGCCAGCAGTGAGTCGGGGATAGTGCGGGTCGGGTATGGCTACACCTTC. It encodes CASSESGIVRVGYGYTF.

The CDR3 DNA reads TGTGCCAGCAGTCCCATTAGCGGGAAAAATGAGCAGTTCTTC. This gives the protein CASSPISGKNEQFF. This chain links TRBV27 with TRBJ2-1, with 8 positions matching TRBD2. V trimming: 5 bases; J trimming: 7 bases; junction bases outside the gene matches: 7. Per germline, CDR1 MNHEY and CDR2 SMNVEV (reference sequence). The CDR3 totals 14 residues.

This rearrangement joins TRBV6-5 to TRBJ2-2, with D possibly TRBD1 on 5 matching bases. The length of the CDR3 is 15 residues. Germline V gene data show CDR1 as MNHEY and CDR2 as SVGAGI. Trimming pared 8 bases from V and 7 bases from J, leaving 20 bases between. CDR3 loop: CASRPQGLGYGELFF. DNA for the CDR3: TGTGCCAGCCGGCCTCAGGGTTTGGGCTACGGGGAGCTGTTTTTT.

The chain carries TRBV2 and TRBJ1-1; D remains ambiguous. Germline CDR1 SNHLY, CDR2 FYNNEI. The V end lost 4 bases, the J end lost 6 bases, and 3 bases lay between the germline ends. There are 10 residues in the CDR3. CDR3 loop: CASSVAEAFF. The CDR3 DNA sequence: TGTGCCAGCAGTGTGGCTGAAGCTTTCTTT.

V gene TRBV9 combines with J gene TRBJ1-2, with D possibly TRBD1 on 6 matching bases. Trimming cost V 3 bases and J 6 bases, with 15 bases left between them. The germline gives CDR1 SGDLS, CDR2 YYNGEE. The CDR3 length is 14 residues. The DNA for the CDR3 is TGTGCCAGCAGCGGAGGTACAGGGTGGAATGGCTACACCTTC. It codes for CASSGGTGWNGYTF.

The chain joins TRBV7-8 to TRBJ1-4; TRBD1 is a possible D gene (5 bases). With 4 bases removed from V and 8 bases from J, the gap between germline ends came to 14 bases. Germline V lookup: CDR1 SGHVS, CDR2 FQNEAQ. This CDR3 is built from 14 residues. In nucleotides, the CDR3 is TGTGCCAGCAGCTCCGGGCAGGGAGGAGAAAAACTGTTTTTT. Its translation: CASSSGQGGEKLFF.

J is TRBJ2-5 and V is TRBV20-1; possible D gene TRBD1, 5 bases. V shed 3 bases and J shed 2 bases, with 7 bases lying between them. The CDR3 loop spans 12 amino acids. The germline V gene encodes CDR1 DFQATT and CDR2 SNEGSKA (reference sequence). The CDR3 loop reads CSASRQQETQYF. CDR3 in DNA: TGCAGTGCTAGTAGACAGCAAGAGACCCAGTACTTC.

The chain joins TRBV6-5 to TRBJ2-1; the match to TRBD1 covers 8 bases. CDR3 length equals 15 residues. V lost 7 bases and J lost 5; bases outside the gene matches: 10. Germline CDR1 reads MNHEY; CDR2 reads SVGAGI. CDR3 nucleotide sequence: TGTGCCAGCAAGAGAGACAGGGGCCAACACAATGAGCAGTTCTTC. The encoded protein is CASKRDRGQHNEQFF.

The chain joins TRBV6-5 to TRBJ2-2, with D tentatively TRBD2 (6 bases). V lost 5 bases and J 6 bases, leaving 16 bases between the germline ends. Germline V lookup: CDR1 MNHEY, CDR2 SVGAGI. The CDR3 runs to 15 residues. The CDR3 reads CASSPPGGAAGELFF. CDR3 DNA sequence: TGTGCCAGCAGTCCCCCCGGCGGGGCGGCCGGGGAGCTGTTTTTT.

CDR3 DNA sequence: TGTGCCAGTAGCCCCGGACAGGGCCAGTCTGAAGCTTTCTTT. This translates into CASSPGQGQSEAFF. The chain links TRBV19 to TRBJ1-1, with 8 bases that match TRBD1. The germline CDR1 and CDR2 sequences are LNHDA and SQIVND (reference sequence). CDR3 length equals 14 residues. V dropped 6 bases and J dropped 6; count of bases not matched to a gene: 9.

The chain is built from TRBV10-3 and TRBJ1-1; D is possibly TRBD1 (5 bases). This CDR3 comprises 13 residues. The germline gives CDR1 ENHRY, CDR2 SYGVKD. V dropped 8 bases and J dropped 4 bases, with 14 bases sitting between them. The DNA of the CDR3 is TGTGCCATCGGAGGGAATCAGGGCACTGAAGCTTTCTTT. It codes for CAIGGNQGTEAFF.

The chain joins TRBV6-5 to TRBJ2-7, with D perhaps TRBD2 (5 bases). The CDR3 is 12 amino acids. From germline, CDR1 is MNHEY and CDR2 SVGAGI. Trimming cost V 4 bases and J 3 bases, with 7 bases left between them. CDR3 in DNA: TGTGCCAGCAGTTTCGAGGGCTACGAGCAGTACTTC. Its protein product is CASSFEGYEQYF.

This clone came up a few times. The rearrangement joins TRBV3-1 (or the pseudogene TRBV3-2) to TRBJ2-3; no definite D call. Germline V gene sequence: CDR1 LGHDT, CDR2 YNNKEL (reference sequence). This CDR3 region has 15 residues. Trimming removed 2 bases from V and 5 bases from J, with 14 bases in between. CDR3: CASSQLPKGIDTQYF. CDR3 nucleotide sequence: TGTGCCAGCAGCCAATTGCCAAAAGGAATAGATACGCAGTATTTT.

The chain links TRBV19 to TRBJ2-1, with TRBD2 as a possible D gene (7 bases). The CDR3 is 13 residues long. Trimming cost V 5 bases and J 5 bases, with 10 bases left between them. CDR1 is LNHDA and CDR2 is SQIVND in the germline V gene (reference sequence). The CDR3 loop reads CASSEGGDNEQFF. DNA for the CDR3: TGTGCCAGTAGTGAAGGGGGGGACAATGAGCAGTTCTTC.

As DNA, the CDR3 is TGTGCCAGCAGCCCCCGGACAACTAACTATGGCTACACCTTC. The encoded protein is CASSPRTTNYGYTF. The V and J genes are TRBV9 and TRBJ1-2; D is possibly TRBD1 (5 bases). CDR1 SGDLS and CDR2 YYNGEE come from the germline V gene. This CDR3 is 14 amino acids long. V shed 4 bases and J shed 0 bases, with 10 bases lying between them.

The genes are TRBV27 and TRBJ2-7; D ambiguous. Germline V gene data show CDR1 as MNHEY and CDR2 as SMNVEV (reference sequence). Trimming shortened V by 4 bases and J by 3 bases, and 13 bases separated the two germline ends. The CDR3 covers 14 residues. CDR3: CASSSRALHYEQYF. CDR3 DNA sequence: TGTGCCAGCAGTTCCCGGGCCCTACACTACGAGCAGTACTTC.

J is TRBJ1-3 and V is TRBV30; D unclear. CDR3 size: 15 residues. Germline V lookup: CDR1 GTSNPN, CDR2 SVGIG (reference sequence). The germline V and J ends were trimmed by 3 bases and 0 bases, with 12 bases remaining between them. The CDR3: CAWRVQNLSGNTIYF. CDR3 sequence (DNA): TGTGCCTGGAGGGTACAGAACCTCTCTGGAAACACCATATATTTT.

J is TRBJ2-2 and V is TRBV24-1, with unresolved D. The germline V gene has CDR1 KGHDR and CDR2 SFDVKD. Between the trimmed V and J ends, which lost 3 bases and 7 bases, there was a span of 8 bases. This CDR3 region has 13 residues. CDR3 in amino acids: CATSDPFLGELFF. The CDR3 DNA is TGTGCCACCAGTGATCCTTTTCTCGGGGAGCTGTTTTTT.

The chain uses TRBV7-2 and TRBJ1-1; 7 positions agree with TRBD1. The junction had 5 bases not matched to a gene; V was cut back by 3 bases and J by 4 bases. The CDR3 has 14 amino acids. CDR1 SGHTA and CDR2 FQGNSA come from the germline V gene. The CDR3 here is CASSFRGYGTEAFF. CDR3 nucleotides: TGTGCCAGCAGCTTCAGGGGGTATGGCACTGAAGCTTTCTTT.

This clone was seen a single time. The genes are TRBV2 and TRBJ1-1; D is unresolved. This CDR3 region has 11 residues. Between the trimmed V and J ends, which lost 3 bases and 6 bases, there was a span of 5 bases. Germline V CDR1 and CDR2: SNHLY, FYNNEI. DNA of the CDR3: TGTGCCAGCAGTGAGTACGCTGAAGCTTTCTTT. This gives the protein CASSEYAEAFF.

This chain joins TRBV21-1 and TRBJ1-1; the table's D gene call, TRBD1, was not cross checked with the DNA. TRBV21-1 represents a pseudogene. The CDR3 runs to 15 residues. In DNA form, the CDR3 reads TGTGCCAGCAGCACTGGGGACAGGGATCCTCCTGAAGCTTTCTTT. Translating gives CASSTGDRDPPEAFF.

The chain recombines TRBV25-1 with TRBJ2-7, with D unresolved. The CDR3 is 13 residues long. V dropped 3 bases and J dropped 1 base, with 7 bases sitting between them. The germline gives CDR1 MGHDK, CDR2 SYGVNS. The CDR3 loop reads CASSEAGSYEQYF. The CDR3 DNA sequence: TGTGCCAGCAGTGAGGCCGGTTCCTACGAGCAGTACTTC.

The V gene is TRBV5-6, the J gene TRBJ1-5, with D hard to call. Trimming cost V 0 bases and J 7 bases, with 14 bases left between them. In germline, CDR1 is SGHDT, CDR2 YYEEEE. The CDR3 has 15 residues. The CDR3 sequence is CASSLVDSPRQPQHF. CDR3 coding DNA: TGTGCCAGCAGCTTGGTAGACTCCCCGAGGCAGCCCCAGCATTTT.

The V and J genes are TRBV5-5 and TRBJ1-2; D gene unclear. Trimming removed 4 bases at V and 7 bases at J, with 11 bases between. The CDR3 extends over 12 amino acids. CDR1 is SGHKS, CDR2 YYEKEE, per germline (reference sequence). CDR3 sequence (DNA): TGTGCCAGCAGCATTGGATGGGCTGGCTACACCTTC. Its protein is CASSIGWAGYTF. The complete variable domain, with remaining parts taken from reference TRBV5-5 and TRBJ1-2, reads DAGVTQSPTHLIKTRGQQVTLRCSPISGHKSVSWYQQVLGQGPQFIFQYYEKEERGRGNFPDRFSARQFPNYSSELNVNALLLGDSALYLCASSIGWAGYTFGSGTRLTVV.

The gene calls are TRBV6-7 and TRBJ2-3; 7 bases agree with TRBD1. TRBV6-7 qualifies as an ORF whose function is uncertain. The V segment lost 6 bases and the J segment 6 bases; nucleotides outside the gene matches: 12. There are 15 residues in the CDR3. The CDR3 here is CASRPTGAPGDTQYF. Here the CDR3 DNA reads TGTGCCAGCAGGCCCACAGGGGCCCCGGGGGATACGCAGTATTTT.